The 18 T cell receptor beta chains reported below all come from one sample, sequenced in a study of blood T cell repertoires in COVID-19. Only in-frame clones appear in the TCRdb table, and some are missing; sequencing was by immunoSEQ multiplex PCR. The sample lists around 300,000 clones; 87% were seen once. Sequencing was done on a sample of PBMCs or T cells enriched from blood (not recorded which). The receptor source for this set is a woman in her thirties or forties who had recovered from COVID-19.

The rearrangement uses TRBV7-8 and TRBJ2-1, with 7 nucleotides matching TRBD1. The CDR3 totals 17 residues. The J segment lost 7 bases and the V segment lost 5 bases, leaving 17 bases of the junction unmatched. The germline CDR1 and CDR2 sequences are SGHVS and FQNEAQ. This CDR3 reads CASSIRSQGSGRNEQFF. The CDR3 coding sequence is TGTGCCAGCAGCATTCGCTCACAGGGGTCGGGTCGAAATGAGCAGTTCTTC.

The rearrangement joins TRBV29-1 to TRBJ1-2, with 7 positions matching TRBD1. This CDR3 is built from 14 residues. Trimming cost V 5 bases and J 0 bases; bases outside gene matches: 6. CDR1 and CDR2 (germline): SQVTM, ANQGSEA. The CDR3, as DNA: TGCAGCGTTTCGGTTGGGACAGCTAACTATGGCTACACCTTC. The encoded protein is CSVSVGTANYGYTF.

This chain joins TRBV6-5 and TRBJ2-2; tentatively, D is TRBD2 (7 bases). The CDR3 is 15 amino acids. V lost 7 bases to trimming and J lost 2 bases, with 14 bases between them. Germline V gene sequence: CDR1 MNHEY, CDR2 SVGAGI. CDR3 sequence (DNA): TGTGCCAGCACACAGGGACTAATAAACACCGGGGAGCTGTTTTTT. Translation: CASTQGLINTGELFF.

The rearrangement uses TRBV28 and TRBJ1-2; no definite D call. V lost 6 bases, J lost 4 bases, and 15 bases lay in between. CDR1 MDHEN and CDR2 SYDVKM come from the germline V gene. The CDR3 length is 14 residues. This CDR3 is CASSPHADTYGYTF. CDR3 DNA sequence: TGTGCCAGCAGCCCACACGCAGATACCTATGGCTACACCTTC.

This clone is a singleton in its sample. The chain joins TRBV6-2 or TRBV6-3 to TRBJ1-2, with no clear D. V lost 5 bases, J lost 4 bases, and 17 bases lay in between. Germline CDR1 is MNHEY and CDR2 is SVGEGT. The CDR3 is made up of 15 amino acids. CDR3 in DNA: TGTGCCAGCAGTACAACCAAATCCGCTTTCTATGGCTACACCTTC. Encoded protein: CASSTTKSAFYGYTF.

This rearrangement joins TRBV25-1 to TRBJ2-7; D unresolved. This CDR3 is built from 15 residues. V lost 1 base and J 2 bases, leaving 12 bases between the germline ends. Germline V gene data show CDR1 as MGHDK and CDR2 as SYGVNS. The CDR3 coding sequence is TGTGCCAGCAGTGAATCAGGAAAGCTCCCCTACGAGCAGTACTTC. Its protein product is CASSESGKLPYEQYF.

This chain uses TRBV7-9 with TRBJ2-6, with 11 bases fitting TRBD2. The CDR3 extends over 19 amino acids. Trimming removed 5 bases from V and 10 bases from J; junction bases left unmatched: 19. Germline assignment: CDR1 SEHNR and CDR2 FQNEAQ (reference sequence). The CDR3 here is CASSPSLAGGPRGINVLTF. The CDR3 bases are TGTGCCAGCAGCCCGAGTCTAGCGGGAGGACCTAGGGGGATTAACGTCCTGACTTTC.

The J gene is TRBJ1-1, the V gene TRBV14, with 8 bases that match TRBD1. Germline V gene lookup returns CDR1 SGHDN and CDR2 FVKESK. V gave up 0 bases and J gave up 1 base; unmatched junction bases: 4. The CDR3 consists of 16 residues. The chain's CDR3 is CASSQDLGTGNTEAFF. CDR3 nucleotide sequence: TGTGCCAGCAGCCAAGATTTGGGGACAGGGAACACTGAAGCTTTCTTT.

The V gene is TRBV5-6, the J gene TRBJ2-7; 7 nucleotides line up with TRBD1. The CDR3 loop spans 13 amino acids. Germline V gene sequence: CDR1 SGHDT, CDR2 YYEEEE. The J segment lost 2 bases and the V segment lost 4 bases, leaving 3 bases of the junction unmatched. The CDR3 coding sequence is TGTGCCAGCAGCCAGACAGGGCCCTACGAGCAGTACTTC. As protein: CASSQTGPYEQYF. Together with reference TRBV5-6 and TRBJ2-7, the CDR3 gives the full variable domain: DAGVTQSPTHLIKTRGQQVTLRCSPKSGHDTVSWYQQALGQGPQFIFQYYEEEERQRGNFPDRFSGHQFPNYSSELNVNALLLGDSALYLCASSQTGPYEQYFGPGTRLTVT.

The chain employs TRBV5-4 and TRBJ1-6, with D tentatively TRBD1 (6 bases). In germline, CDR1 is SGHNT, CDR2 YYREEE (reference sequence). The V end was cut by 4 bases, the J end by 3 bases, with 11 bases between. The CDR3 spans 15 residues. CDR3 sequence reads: CASSVGQIYNSPLHF. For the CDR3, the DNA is TGTGCCAGCAGCGTAGGACAGATCTATAATTCACCCCTCCACTTT. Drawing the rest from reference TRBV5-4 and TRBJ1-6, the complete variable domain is ETGVTQSPTHLIKTRGQQVTLRCSSQSGHNTVSWYQQALGQGPQFIFQYYREEENGRGNFPPRFSGLQFPNYSSELNVNALELDDSALYLCASSVGQIYNSPLHFGNGTRLTVT.

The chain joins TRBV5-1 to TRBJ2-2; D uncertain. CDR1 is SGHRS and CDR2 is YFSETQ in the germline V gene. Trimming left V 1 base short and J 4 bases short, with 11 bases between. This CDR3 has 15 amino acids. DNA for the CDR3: TGCGCCAGCAGCTTGTCCGGGTTTGGCACCGGGGAGCTGTTTTTT. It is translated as CASSLSGFGTGELFF.

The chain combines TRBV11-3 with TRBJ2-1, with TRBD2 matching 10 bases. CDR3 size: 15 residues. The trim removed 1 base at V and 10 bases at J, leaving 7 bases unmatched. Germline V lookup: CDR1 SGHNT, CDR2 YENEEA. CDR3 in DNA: TGTGCCAGCAGCTTAGTGTCTAGCGGGAGCCCCGAGCAGTTCTTC. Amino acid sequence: CASSLVSSGSPEQFF.

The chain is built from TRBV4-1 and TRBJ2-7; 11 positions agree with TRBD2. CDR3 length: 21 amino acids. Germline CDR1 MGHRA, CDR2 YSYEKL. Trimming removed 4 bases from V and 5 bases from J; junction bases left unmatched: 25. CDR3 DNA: TGCGCCAGCAGCCCGAATGCGGTAGCGGGAGGGCCCGTGCAAAGTCCCAACGAGCAGTACTTC. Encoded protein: CASSPNAVAGGPVQSPNEQYF.

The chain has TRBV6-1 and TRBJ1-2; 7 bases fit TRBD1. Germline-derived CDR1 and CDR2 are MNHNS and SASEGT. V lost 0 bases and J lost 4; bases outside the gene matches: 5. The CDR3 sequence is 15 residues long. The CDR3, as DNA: TGTGCCAGCAGTGAAGCGCTTCAGGGGGTCTATGGCTACACCTTC. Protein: CASSEALQGVYGYTF.

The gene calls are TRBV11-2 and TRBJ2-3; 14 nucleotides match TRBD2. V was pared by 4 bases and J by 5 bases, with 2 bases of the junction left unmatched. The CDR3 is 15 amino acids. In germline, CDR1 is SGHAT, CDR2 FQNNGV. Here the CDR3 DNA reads TGTGCCAGCAGCTCGGGACTAGCGGGAGTAGATACGCAGTATTTT. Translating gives CASSSGLAGVDTQYF. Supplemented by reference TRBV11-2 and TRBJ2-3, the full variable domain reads EAGVAQSPRYKIIEKRQSVAFWCNPISGHATLYWYQQILGQGPKLLIQFQNNGVVDDSQLPKDRFSAERLKGVDSTLKIQPAKLEDSAVYLCASSSGLAGVDTQYFGPGTRLTVL.

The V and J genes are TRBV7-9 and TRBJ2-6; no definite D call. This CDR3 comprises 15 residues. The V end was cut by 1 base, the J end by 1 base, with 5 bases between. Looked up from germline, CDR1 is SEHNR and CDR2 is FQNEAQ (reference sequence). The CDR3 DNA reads TGTGCCAGCAGCTTAGGTCAATCTGGGGCCAACGTCCTGACTTTC. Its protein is CASSLGQSGANVLTF.

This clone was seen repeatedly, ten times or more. This CDR3 is CATSRATGGITFF. The CDR3 bases are TGTGCCACCAGCAGGGCGACAGGGGGCATAACTTTCTTT. This chain connects TRBV15 to TRBJ1-1; TRBD1 matches 10 bases. The J segment lost 12 bases and the V segment lost 3 bases, leaving 7 bases of the junction unmatched. This CDR3 spans 13 amino acids. Germline loops: CDR1 LNHNV, CDR2 YYDKDF (reference sequence).

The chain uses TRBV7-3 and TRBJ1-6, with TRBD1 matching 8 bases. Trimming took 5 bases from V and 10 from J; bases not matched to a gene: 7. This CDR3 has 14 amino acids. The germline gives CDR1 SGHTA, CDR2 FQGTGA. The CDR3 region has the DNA TGTGCCAGCAGCCGCACAGGGGGGGAATCACCCCTCCACTTT. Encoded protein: CASSRTGGESPLHF.